These 2 T cell receptor beta chains originate from one sample sequenced in a study of blood T cell repertoires in COVID-19. Here immunoSEQ multiplex PCR was the method, and the copy in TCRdb shows in-frame clones only, minus some. Here the sample spans about 140,000 clones, roughly four fifths being singletons. Sequenced: peripheral blood. The receptor source for this set is a woman at least 80 years old with active or convalescent COVID-19.

The chain has TRBV19 and TRBJ1-4; 7 nucleotides match TRBD1. Per germline, CDR1 LNHDA and CDR2 SQIVND (reference sequence). CDR3 length: 15 amino acids. V lost 5 bases to trimming and J lost 7 bases; unmatched junction nucleotides: 10. CDR3 sequence reads: CASSAPGQTSEKLFF. In DNA form, the CDR3 reads TGTGCCAGTAGTGCACCGGGACAGACGTCTGAAAAACTGTTTTTT.

This clone was found once. The J gene is TRBJ2-7, the V gene TRBV30; the D gene is possibly TRBD1 (6 bases). The germline CDR1 and CDR2 sequences are GTSNPN and SVGIG (reference sequence). Trimming took 3 bases from V and 7 from J, leaving 13 bases between them. The CDR3 covers 12 residues. The CDR3 here is CAWRGAVGEQYF. CDR3 coding DNA: TGTGCCTGGAGGGGGGCTGTTGGGGAGCAGTACTTC.